This T cell receptor beta chain was identified in a study of cytomegalovirus exposure and HLA in healthy donors. CDR1 and CDR2 from the germline V gene are SGHNT and YYREEE (reference sequence). V lost 4 bases and J lost 6; bases outside the gene matches: 12. The CDR3 consists of 15 residues. Use of 60 Vbeta and 13 Jbeta primers characterized the PCR. TCRdb's copy holds only in-frame clones and misses some; the assay was immunoSEQ multiplex PCR. Found here are about 52,000 clones, 72% of them singletons; the top ten hold 9.1%. J is TRBJ2-7 and V is TRBV5-4; the match to TRBD2 covers 8 bases. Sequencing was done on a sample of PBMCs. This clonotype was obtained from a woman aged 45-60 years in good health and CMV-seronegative. The DNA of the CDR3 is TGTGCCAGCAGCACCTTTTCGGCGGGAGGCGGCGAGCAGTACTTC. It yields the protein CASSTFSAGGGEQYF.